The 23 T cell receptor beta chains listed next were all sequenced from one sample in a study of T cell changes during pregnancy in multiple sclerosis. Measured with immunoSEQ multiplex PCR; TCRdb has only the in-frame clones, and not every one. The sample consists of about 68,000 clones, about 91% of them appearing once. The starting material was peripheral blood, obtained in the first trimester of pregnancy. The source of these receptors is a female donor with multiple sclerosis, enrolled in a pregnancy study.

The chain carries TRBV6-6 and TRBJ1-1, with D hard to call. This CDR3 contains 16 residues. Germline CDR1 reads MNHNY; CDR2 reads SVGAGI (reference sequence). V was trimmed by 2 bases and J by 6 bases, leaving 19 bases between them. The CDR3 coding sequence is TGTGCCAGCAGTTACACGAGATCGAGGGCTCGGGCTGAAGCTTTCTTT. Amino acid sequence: CASSYTRSRARAEAFF.

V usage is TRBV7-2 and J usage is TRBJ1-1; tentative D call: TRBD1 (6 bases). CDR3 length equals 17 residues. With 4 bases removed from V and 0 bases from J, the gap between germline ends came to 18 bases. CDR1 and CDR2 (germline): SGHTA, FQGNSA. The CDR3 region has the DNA TGTGCCAGCAGCTCCCGAGGGTGGACAGAGATGAACACTGAAGCTTTCTTT. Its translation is CASSSRGWTEMNTEAFF.

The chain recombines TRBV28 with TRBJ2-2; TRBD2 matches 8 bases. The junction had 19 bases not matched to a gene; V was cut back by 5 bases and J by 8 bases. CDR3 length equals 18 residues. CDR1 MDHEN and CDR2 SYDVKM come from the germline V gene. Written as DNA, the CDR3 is TGTGCCAGCAGTCCCGAGACTAGCGTCGAAAGGTTGGGAGGGGAGCTGTTTTTT. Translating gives CASSPETSVERLGGELFF. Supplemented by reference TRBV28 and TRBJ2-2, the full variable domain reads DVKVTQSSRYLVKRTGEKVFLECVQDMDHENMFWYRQDPGLGLRLIYFSYDVKMKEKGDIPEGYSVSREKKERFSLILESASTNQTSMYLCASSPETSVERLGGELFFGEGSRLTVL.

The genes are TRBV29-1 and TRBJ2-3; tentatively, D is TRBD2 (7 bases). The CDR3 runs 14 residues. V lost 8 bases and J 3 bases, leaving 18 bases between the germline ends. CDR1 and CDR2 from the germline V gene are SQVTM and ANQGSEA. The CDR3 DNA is TGCAGCTCGGCGGGGGACACAGAGACAGATACGCAGTATTTT. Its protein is CSSAGDTETDTQYF.

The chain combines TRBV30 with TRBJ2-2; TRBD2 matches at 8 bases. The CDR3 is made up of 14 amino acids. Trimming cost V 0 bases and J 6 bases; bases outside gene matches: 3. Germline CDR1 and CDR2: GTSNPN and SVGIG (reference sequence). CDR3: CAWSVGREAGELFF. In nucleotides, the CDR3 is TGTGCCTGGAGTGTGGGGCGGGAGGCCGGGGAGCTGTTTTTT.

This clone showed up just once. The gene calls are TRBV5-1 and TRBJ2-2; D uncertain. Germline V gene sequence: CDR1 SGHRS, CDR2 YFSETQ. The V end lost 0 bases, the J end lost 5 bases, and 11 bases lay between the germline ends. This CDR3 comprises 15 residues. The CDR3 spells CASSLGRLSTGELFF. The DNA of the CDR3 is TGCGCCAGCAGCTTGGGTCGATTGAGTACCGGGGAGCTGTTTTTT. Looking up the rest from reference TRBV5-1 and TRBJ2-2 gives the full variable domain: KAGVTQTPRYLIKTRGQQVTLSCSPISGHRSVSWYQQTPGQGLQFLFEYFSETQRNKGNFPGRFSGRQFSNSRSEMNVSTLELGDSALYLCASSLGRLSTGELFFGEGSRLTVL.

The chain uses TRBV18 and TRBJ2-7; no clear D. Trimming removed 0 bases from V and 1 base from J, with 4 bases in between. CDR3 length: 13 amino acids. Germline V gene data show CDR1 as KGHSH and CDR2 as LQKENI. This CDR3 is CASSPPLSYEQYF. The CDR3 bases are TGTGCCAGCTCACCACCGTTATCCTACGAGCAGTACTTC.

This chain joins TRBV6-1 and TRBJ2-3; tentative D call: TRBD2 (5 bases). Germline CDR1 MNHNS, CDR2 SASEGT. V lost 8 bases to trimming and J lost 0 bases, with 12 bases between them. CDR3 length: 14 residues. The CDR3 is CASRTGISTDTQYF. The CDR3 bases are TGTGCCAGCCGGACTGGAATTAGCACAGATACGCAGTATTTT.

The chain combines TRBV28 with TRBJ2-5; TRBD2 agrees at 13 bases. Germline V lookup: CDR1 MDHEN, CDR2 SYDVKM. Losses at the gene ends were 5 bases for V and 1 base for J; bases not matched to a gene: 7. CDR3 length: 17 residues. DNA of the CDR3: TGTGCCAGCAGTATGGCGGGACTAGCGGGGCCCCAAGAGACCCAGTACTTC. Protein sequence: CASSMAGLAGPQETQYF.

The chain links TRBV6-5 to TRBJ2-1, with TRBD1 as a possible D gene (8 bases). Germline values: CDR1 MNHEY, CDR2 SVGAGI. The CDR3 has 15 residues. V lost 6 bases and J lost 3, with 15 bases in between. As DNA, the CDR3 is TGTGCCAGCAGCGCGGACAGGGAGGGCTACAATGAGCAGTTCTTC. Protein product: CASSADREGYNEQFF.

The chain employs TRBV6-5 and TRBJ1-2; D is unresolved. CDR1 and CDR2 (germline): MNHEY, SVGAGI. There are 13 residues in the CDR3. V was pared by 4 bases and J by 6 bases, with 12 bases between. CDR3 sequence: CASSSTPTDGYTF. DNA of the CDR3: TGTGCCAGCAGTTCTACCCCTACGGATGGCTACACCTTC.

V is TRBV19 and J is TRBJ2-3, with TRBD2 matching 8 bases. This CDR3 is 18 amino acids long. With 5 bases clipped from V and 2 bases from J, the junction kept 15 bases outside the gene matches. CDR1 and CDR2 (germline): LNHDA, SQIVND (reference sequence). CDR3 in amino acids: CASSLAVAGRRDTDTQYF. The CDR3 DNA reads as TGTGCCAGTAGTTTGGCGGTAGCGGGGCGCCGAGACACAGATACGCAGTATTTT.

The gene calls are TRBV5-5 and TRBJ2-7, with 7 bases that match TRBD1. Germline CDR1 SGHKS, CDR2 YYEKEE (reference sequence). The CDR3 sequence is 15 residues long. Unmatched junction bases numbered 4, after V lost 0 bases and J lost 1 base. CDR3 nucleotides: TGTGCCAGCAGCTTGGAAGACAGGGTATCCTACGAGCAGTACTTC. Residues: CASSLEDRVSYEQYF.

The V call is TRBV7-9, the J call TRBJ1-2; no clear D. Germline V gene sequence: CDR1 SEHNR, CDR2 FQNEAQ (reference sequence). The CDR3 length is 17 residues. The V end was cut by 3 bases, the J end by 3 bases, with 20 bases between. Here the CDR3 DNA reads TGTGCCAGCAGCTTTAATCAAGGAGGGAGCTTTCACTATGGCTACACCTTC. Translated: CASSFNQGGSFHYGYTF.

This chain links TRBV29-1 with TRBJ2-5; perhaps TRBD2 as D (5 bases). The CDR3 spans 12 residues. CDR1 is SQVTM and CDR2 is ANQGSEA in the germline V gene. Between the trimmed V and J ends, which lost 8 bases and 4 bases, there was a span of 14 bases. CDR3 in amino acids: CSLAVVGETQYF. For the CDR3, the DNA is TGCAGCCTAGCCGTCGTGGGAGAGACCCAGTACTTC. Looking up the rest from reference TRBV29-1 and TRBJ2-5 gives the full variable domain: SAVISQKPSRDICQRGTSLTIQCQVDSQVTMMFWYRQQPGQSLTLIATANQGSEATYESGFVIDKFPISRPNLTFSTLTVSNMSPEDSSIYLCSLAVVGETQYFGPGTRLLVL.

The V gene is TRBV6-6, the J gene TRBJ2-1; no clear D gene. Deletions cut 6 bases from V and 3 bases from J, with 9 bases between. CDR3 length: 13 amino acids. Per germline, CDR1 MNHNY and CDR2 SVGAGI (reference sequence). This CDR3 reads CASSHNIYNEQFF. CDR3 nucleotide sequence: TGTGCCAGCAGCCACAATATCTACAATGAGCAGTTCTTC.

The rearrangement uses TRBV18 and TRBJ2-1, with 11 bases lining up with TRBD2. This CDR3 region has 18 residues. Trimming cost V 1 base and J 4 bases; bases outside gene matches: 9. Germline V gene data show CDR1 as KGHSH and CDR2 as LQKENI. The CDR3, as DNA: TGTGCCAGCTCACCACTACTAGCGGGAGAGTTCTTATACAATGAGCAGTTCTTC. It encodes CASSPLLAGEFLYNEQFF.

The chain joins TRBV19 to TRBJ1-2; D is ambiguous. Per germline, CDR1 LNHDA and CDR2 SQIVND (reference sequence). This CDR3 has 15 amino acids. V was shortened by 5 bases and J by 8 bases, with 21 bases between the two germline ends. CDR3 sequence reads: CASSPRRQTKVGYTF. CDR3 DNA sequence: TGTGCCAGTAGTCCCCGGAGGCAGACGAAAGTGGGCTACACCTTC.

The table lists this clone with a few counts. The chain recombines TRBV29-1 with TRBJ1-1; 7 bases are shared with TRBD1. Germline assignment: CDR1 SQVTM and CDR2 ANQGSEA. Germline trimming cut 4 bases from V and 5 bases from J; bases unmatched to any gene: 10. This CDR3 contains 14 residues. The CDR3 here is CSVADRGGRTEAFF. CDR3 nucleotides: TGCAGCGTTGCGGATCGAGGGGGCCGGACTGAAGCTTTCTTT.

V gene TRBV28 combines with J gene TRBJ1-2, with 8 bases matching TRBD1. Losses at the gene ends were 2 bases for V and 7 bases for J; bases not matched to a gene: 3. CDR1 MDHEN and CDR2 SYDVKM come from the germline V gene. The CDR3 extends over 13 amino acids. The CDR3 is CASSLQGASGYTF. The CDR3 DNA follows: TGTGCCAGCAGTTTACAGGGGGCGTCTGGCTACACCTTC.

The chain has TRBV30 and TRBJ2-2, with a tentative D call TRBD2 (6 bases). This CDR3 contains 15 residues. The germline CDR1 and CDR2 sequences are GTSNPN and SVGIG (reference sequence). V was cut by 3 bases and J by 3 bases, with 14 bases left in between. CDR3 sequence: CAWRWSGLHTGELFF. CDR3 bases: TGTGCCTGGAGGTGGAGCGGGTTACACACCGGGGAGCTGTTTTTT.

CDR3 bases: TGTGCCAGCACCGTCCAGGGAGGACTAGCGGGGATGTACGAGCAGTACTTC. Its protein product is CASTVQGGLAGMYEQYF. The chain employs TRBV7-8 and TRBJ2-7; 12 bases align to TRBD2. The trim removed 7 bases at V and 4 bases at J, leaving 14 bases unmatched. Germline V lookup: CDR1 SGHVS, CDR2 FQNEAQ. The CDR3 is 17 residues long.

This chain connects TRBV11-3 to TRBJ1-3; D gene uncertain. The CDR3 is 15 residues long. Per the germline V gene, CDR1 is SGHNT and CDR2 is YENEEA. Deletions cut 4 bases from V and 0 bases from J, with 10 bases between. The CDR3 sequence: CASSSDGVSGNTIYF. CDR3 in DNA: TGTGCCAGCAGCTCCGACGGGGTCTCTGGAAACACCATATATTTT.